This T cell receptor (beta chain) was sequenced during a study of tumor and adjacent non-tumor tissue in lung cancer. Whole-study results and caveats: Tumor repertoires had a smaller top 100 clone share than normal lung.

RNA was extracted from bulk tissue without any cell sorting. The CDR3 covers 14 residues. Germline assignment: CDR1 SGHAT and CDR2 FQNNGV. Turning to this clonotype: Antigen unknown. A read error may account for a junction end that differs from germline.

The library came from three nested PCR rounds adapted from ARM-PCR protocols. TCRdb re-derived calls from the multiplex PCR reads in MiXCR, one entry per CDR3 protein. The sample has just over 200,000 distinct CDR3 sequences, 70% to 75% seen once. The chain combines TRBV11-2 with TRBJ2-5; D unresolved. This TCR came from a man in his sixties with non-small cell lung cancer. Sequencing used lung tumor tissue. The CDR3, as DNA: TGCGCCAGCAGCTTAATTGGCTACCGAGAGTCCCAGTACTTC. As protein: CASSLIGYRESQYF.